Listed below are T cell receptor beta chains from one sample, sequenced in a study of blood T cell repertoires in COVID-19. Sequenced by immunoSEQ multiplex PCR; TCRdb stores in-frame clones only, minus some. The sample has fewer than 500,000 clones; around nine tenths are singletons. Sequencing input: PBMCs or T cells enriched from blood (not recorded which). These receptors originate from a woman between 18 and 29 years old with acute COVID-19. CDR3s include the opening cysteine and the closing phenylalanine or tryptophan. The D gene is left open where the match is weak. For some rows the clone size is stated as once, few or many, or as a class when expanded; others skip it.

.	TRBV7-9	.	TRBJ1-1	TGTGCCAGCAGCCGAACAGCGAACACTGAAGCTTTCTTT	CASSRTANTEAFF
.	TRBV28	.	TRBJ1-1	TGTGCCAGCAGTTTAGAATGGAGTGGTAGGGGTACTGGATACACTGAAGCTTTCTTT	CASSLEWSGRGTGYTEAFF
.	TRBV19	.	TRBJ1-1	TGTGCCAGTAGTAATCAGGGGCTGAACACTGAAGCTTTCTTT	CASSNQGLNTEAFF
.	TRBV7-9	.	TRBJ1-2	TGTGCCAGCAGCTTATCAGGGGATTCGAGAGGCTACACCTTC	CASSLSGDSRGYTF
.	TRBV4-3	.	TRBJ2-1	TGCGCCAGCAGCCAAGAAGGTGGAGCTCGGGATGAGCAGTTCTTC	CASSQEGGARDEQFF
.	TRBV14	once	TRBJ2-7	TGTGCCAGCAGCCAAGTAACTTACGAGCAGTACTTC	CASSQVTYEQYF
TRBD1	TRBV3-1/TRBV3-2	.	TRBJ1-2	TGTGCCAGCAGCCAAGTTTTTTGGGACAGTCCTAACTATGGCTACACCTTC	CASSQVFWDSPNYGYTF
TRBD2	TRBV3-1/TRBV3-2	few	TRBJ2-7	TGTGCCAGCAGCGACGGGACTAGCGGATCCTACGAGCAGTACTTC	CASSDGTSGSYEQYF
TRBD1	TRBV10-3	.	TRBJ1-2	TGTGCCATCAGTGGACAGGGGGCAAGCTATGGCTACACCTTC	CAISGQGASYGYTF
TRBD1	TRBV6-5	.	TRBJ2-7	TGTGCCAGCAGTAACCTGGGGACAGGGGACGAGCAGTACTTC	CASSNLGTGDEQYF
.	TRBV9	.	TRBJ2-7	TGTGCCAGCAGCGTACAATCGGGTTTCGAATACGAGCAGTACTTC	CASSVQSGFEYEQYF
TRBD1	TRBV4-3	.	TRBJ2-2	TGCGCCAGCAGCCCCCCAGGGACAGCCGGGGAGCTGTTTTTT	CASSPPGTAGELFF
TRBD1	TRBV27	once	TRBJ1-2	TGTGCCAGCAGTTTAATATCAGGGGGGAAGGGCTACACCTTC	CASSLISGGKGYTF
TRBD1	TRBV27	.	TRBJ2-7	TGTGCCAGCAGTCCCCGACAGGGCAGTTTCTACGAGCAGTACTTC	CASSPRQGSFYEQYF
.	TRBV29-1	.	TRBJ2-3	TGCGGGATCCCACGTGGGGGGGCCACAGATACGCAGTATTTT	CGIPRGGATDTQYF
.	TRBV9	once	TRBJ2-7	TGTGCCAGCAGCGTCAATGGAGCCACCTACGAGCAGTACTTC	CASSVNGATYEQYF
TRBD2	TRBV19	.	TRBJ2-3	TGTGCCAGTAGTGTCCTAGCGGATATCCGAACGCAGTATTTT	CASSVLADIRTQYF
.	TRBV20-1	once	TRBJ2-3	TGCAGTGCGGACTTGGTGTATTTT	CSADLVYF
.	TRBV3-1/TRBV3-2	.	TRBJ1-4	TGTGCCAGCAGCCCCGGCGGGTTCGTCTCAACTAATGAAAAACTGTTTTTT	CASSPGGFVSTNEKLFF
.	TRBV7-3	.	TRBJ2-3	TGTGCCAGCAGCGAAACTAGGAGAAAGTCAGATACGCAGTATTTT	CASSETRRKSDTQYF
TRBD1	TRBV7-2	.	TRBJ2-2	TGTGCCAGCAGCACCGACAGGGCGGACACCGGGGAGCTGTTTTTT	CASSTDRADTGELFF
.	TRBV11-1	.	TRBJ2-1	TGTGCCAGCGAAGGACAATCCTACAATGAGCAGTTCTTC	CASEGQSYNEQFF
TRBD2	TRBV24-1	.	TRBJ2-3	TGTGCCACCAGCCGCACTAGCGGGAGGGCAGATACGCAGTATTTT	CATSRTSGRADTQYF
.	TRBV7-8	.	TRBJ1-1	TGTGCCAGCAGCGTCGTTCAGGGCGGAATGAACACTGAAGCTTTCTTT	CASSVVQGGMNTEAFF
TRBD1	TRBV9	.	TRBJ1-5	TGTGCCAGCAGCGCAGCGGGACAGGGACTACAGCCCCAGCATTTT	CASSAAGQGLQPQHF
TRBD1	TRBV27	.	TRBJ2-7	TGTGCCAGCAGTTTATCTTGGACAGGGGGCGAGCAGTACTTC	CASSLSWTGGEQYF
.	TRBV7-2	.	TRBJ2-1	TGTGCCAGCAGCTTAGATCGCGGGTTTTCTAATGAGCAGTTCTTC	CASSLDRGFSNEQFF